Following are 10 T cell receptor beta chains from one sample sequenced in a study of T-cell reconstitution after alpha-beta-depleted transplantation in children (dated by TCRdb to about 2016). The receptor library was made with PCR. Sequencing instrument: Illumina HiSeq 2500. Molecular barcoding was employed in the preparation of TCR libraries, with unique molecular identifiers being used to normalize TCRbeta repertoire quantification. TCRdb's own reprocessing of the public reads used fastp at Q25 and MiXCR and kept productive beta chains. Under each unique CDR3 protein, matching rows form one entry showing the most common genes and DNA. This sample lists about 260,000 distinct CDR3 sequences; 7.5% to 9.5% were detected once. Just under 6.5% of the sample is held by the ten biggest clonotypes. Read against the paper, the sample's treatment or condition label means: allogeneic hematopoietic cell transplantation with graft depleted of TCRalphabeta T cells and CD19 B cells.

The sequenced sample was PBMCs, mostly from graft donor cells, obtained 180 days after TCRalphabeta/CD19-depleted stem cell transplant. Receptors were obtained from a male patient younger than 18 who had a stem cell transplant for acute lymphoblastic leukemia, so the T cells may come from the graft donor.

This clonotype was seen many times. This chain uses TRBV18 with TRBJ2-7; 12 nucleotides agree with TRBD2. Trimming took 6 bases from V and 6 from J; bases not matched to a gene: 9. The CDR3 consists of 15 residues. Germline V lookup: CDR1 KGHSH, CDR2 LQKENI. CDR3 DNA: TGTGCCAGCTCCCGGACTAGCGGGACTCCCGGCGAGCAGTACTTC. It codes for CASSRTSGTPGEQYF.

Many counts were recorded for this clonotype. V and J are TRBV4-3 and TRBJ2-1; 10 bases are a match to TRBD2. In germline, CDR1 is LGHNA, CDR2 YSLEER. Trimming at V came to 0 bases and at J to 6 bases, leaving 2 bases not matched to a gene. This CDR3 is built from 15 residues. CDR3 nucleotides: TGCGCCAGCAGCCAAGAGGCTAGCGGGGGCAATGAGCAGTTCTTC. This sequence encodes CASSQEASGGNEQFF.

This clonotype was recorded many times. The chain has TRBV6-6 and TRBJ1-1; no definite D call. Trimming took 0 bases from V and 4 from J, leaving 6 bases between them. Looked up from germline, CDR1 is MNHNY and CDR2 is SVGAGI (reference sequence). This CDR3 is 13 amino acids long. DNA of the CDR3: TGTGCCAGCAGTTACTCACCCGTCACTGAAGCTTTCTTT. This gives the protein CASSYSPVTEAFF.

Ten or more counts support this clonotype. V and J are TRBV24-1 and TRBJ2-7; no clear D. The V gene lost 0 bases and the J gene lost 5 bases, with 10 bases spanning the gap. CDR3 length equals 14 residues. Germline CDR1 KGHDR, CDR2 SFDVKD. The CDR3 reads CATSDLRPLDEQYF. In DNA, the CDR3 is TGTGCCACCAGTGATTTGCGCCCTTTGGACGAGCAGTACTTC.

This clonotype was counted many times. The chain carries TRBV29-1 and TRBJ2-1, with 9 bases aligning to TRBD2. The V and J ends lost 5 bases and 7 bases, in that order; junction bases with no gene match: 9. Germline CDR1 and CDR2: SQVTM and ANQGSEA. The CDR3 consists of 14 residues. The CDR3: CSVNQRGAGNEQFF. The CDR3 DNA reads TGCAGCGTTAATCAGCGGGGGGCCGGGAATGAGCAGTTCTTC.

Many counts were recorded for this clonotype. The genes are TRBV28 and TRBJ2-1; D is uncertain. Trimming pared 0 bases from V and 8 bases from J, leaving 26 bases between. The CDR3 contains 19 residues. CDR1 is MDHEN, CDR2 SYDVKM, per germline. CDR3 sequence (DNA): TGTGCCAGCAGTTTATGGGATCTACTAAGGGCCCAAGGTAACGATGAGCAGTTCTTC. Protein sequence: CASSLWDLLRAQGNDEQFF.

This clonotype appeared many times. The rearrangement joins TRBV24-1 to TRBJ2-1; D perhaps matches TRBD2 (5 bases). V gave up 9 bases and J gave up 8 bases, with 13 bases separating them. The germline CDR1 and CDR2 sequences are KGHDR and SFDVKD. This CDR3 is 12 amino acids long. The CDR3 protein is CATGLLGHEQFF. The CDR3 coding sequence is TGTGCCACCGGGCTACTAGGCCATGAGCAGTTCTTC.

At least ten counts were recorded for this clonotype. The chain joins TRBV5-1 to TRBJ1-4; no clear D. V lost 2 bases and J lost 8, with 13 bases in between. Germline V gene sequence: CDR1 SGHRS, CDR2 YFSETQ. The CDR3 spans 14 residues. CDR3 bases: TGCGCCAGCAGCTTAGGGCAGTCGAACGAAAAACTGTTTTTT. Protein sequence: CASSLGQSNEKLFF.

This clonotype was observed at least ten times. The chain has TRBV28 and TRBJ2-7, with TRBD2 matching over 7 bases. CDR3 length equals 16 residues. V lost 6 bases, J lost 3 bases, and 14 bases stayed unmatched. Germline CDR1 MDHEN, CDR2 SYDVKM. The CDR3 is CASSPLTGGLLYEQYF. DNA of the CDR3: TGTGCCAGCAGCCCCTTAACGGGAGGCCTCCTCTACGAGCAGTACTTC. The whole variable domain, remainder taken from reference TRBV28 and TRBJ2-7, is DVKVTQSSRYLVKRTGEKVFLECVQDMDHENMFWYRQDPGLGLRLIYFSYDVKMKEKGDIPEGYSVSREKKERFSLILESASTNQTSMYLCASSPLTGGLLYEQYFGPGTRLTVT.

The sample holds a few counts of this clonotype. The chain is built from TRBV6-1 and TRBJ1-2, with a tentative D call TRBD1 (6 bases). V lost 5 bases and J lost 4, with 23 bases in between. Germline lookup yields CDR1 MNHNS and CDR2 SASEGT. The CDR3 is 17 residues long. CDR3 region: CASSPQSVRQGTYGYTF. DNA of the CDR3: TGTGCCAGCAGTCCTCAATCGGTCCGTCAGGGGACCTATGGCTACACCTTC.